This T cell receptor beta chain appears in the sequencing data of a study of beta chain features in type 1 diabetes. Per germline, CDR1 SGHRS and CDR2 YFSETQ. The CDR3 extends over 17 amino acids. V lost 3 bases and J lost 1; bases outside the gene matches: 7. This clone occurred a few times. Expressed TCRB transcripts were sequenced after all isolated RNA was converted to cDNA. Sequencing of naive, central memory and regulatory T cell samples gave an average of around 3.6 million reads. Data came from immunoSEQ multiplex PCR; TCRdb stores just in-frame clones and leaves some out. The table lists about 150,000 clones, about 51% of them singletons.

Sequencing used Tregs from blood. The V and J genes are TRBV5-1 and TRBJ2-5; 12 nucleotides line up with TRBD2. This TCR derives from a man younger than 35 in good health. CDR3 residues: CASSSRWTSGVQETQYF. The CDR3 nucleotides are TGCGCCAGCAGCTCCCGTTGGACTAGCGGGGTCCAAGAGACCCAGTACTTC.